This T cell receptor (beta chain) was sequenced in a study of Graves' ophthalmopathy and Graves' hyperthyroidism. Study-wide results and limits: Ophthalmopathy cases were distinguished from stable hyperthyroidism by a 13-signature model, reaching 87.88% sensitivity and 65% to 83% specificity. Among expanded thyroid clonotypes above 0.001 frequency, most also occurred in blood.

Details on this clonotype: The antigen is not known.

For repertoire sequencing, the TCR beta CDR3 regions were amplified from RNA transcripts. HTBI-primed RT-PCR formed the first round, and a multiplex PCR formed the second. A single record per CDR3 protein comes from TCRdb applying MiXCR to the multiplex PCR reads. The data show around 660,000 distinct CDR3 sequences, about two fifths seen once. For donors with ophthalmopathy, the disease showed moderate-to-severe activity, reached CAS ≥3 and NOSPECS ≥4, and had lasted under 3 months. Other autoimmune diseases, uncontrolled infections, pregnancy or lactation ruled patients out of participation. The clonotype originates from an adult man with Graves' ophthalmopathy. The sequenced sample consisted of peripheral blood.

The DNA of the CDR3 is TGTGCCTGGAGACCGGGACAGAAAGAGACCCAGTACTTC. Residues: CAWRPGQKETQYF. The V call is TRBV30, the J call TRBJ2-5; 7 bases map to TRBD1. The V segment lost 3 bases and the J segment 3 bases; nucleotides outside the gene matches: 4. This CDR3 has 13 amino acids. Germline lookup yields CDR1 GTSNPN and CDR2 SVGIG (reference sequence).